The 9 T cell receptor beta chains reported below all come from one sample, sequenced in a study of T cells after yellow fever vaccination. TCRdb analysed the 5' RACE reads with MiXCR anew, one entry per CDR3 protein. The data show just over 250,000 distinct CDR3 sequences, roughly 4.8% seen once. The material was CD4+ T cells sorted from PBMCs, obtained on the day of the yellow fever booster vaccination. Receptor source: a man aged 18 to 30 who received the YFV17D yellow fever vaccine.

This clonotype was recorded at least ten times. The J gene is TRBJ2-7, the V gene TRBV5-6, with no clear D. The germline CDR1 and CDR2 sequences are SGHDT and YYEEEE. The ends were cut back, 0 bases at V and 6 bases at J, with 13 bases in the middle. This CDR3 region has 14 residues. The CDR3 spells CASSLVGRRFEQYV. In nucleotides, the CDR3 is TGTGCCAGCAGCTTGGTCGGCCGCCGTTTCGAGCAGTACGTC.

This clonotype occurred many times. V and J are TRBV7-4 and TRBJ1-6, with 7 bases that match TRBD1. CDR3 size: 15 residues. Germline CDR1 SGHVT, CDR2 SQSDAQ. The trim removed 7 bases at V and 13 bases at J, leaving 16 bases unmatched. The CDR3 nucleotides are TGTGCCAGCAATAATCCGGGACAGTGGCCTCGGCCCCTCCACTTT. Translated: CASNNPGQWPRPLHF.

This clonotype was counted between two and nine times. The chain employs TRBV20-1 and TRBJ2-1; no definite D call. The CDR3 contains 13 residues. Germline V gene lookup returns CDR1 DFQATT and CDR2 SNEGSKA (reference sequence). V gave up 1 base and J gave up 9 bases, with 13 bases separating them. In nucleotides, the CDR3 is TGCAGTGCTAGAGGTGCTCTTACCCCTGAGCAGTTCTTC. As protein: CSARGALTPEQFF.

This clonotype was counted at least ten times. The rearrangement joins TRBV5-1 to TRBJ2-5; 7 positions agree with TRBD1. This CDR3 is 15 amino acids long. The germline CDR1 and CDR2 sequences are SGHRS and YFSETQ. J gave up 5 bases and V 2 bases, and 9 bases lay outside the gene matches. CDR3 DNA: TGCGCCAGCAGCTTTGGATTAGACAGGGCCGAGACCCAGTACTTC. Translating gives CASSFGLDRAETQYF.

This clonotype was recorded at least ten times. The rearrangement joins TRBV6-1 to TRBJ1-1; 12 bases agree with TRBD1. The trim removed 4 bases at V and 7 bases at J, leaving 4 bases unmatched. From germline, CDR1 is MNHNS and CDR2 SASEGT. This CDR3 has 14 residues. The CDR3 DNA reads TGTGCCAGCAGTGGAGGGACAGGGGGCTTTGAAGCTTTCTTT. This encodes CASSGGTGGFEAFF.

The chain has TRBV25-1 and TRBJ2-7; D remains ambiguous. Per the germline V gene, CDR1 is MGHDK and CDR2 is SYGVNS. The CDR3 is 13 residues long. V was clipped by 3 bases and J by 2 bases, with 8 bases between them. CDR3 in DNA: TGTGCCAGCAGTGAGAACACCGCCTACGAGCAGTACTTC. Encoded protein: CASSENTAYEQYF.

The table lists this clonotype with a few counts. CDR3 protein: CASSLAGTGEGETQYF. DNA for the CDR3: TGTGCCAGCAGCTTGGCCGGGACAGGGGAGGGAGAGACCCAGTACTTC. The chain links TRBV7-2 to TRBJ2-5; TRBD1 aligns across 10 bases. V was pared by 3 bases and J by 4 bases, with 8 bases of the junction left unmatched. The V gene's germline CDR1 is SGHTA and CDR2 FQGNSA. The CDR3 runs to 16 residues.

The table lists this clonotype with many counts. The rearrangement links TRBV11-2 to TRBJ2-2; possibly TRBD1 for D (5 bases). CDR3 length: 17 amino acids. Per germline, CDR1 SGHAT and CDR2 FQNNGV. V was pared by 5 bases and J by 1 base, with 17 bases between. The CDR3 spells CASSRSGGAENTGELFF. In DNA form, the CDR3 reads TGTGCCAGCAGCCGAAGTGGTGGGGCCGAGAACACCGGGGAGCTGTTTTTT.

This clonotype has more than one count but fewer than ten. The rearrangement joins TRBV20-1 to TRBJ2-1, with 7 positions matching TRBD2. V lost 4 bases to trimming and J lost 7 bases; unmatched junction nucleotides: 7. This CDR3 has 13 amino acids. Germline V gives CDR1 DFQATT, CDR2 SNEGSKA (reference sequence). The CDR3 protein is CSAMGGGPNEQFF. As DNA, the CDR3 is TGCAGTGCTATGGGCGGGGGACCGAATGAGCAGTTCTTC.